This T cell receptor (beta chain) was identified during a study of blood T cell repertoires in COVID-19. The repertoire was sequenced with immunoSEQ multiplex PCR; TCRdb's copy has only in-frame clones and lacks some. In the table there are under 120,000 clones, roughly two thirds of which are singletons. This receptor was taken from an elderly man with acute or convalescent COVID-19. Sequenced material: peripheral blood.

CDR3 coding DNA: TGTGCCAGCAGCTTACTCCTAGCGGCCCCCTACGAGCAGTACTTC. Amino acids: CASSLLLAAPYEQYF. This sequence joins TRBV11-2 and TRBJ2-7, with 7 bases matching TRBD2. Germline V gene data show CDR1 as SGHAT and CDR2 as FQNNGV. This CDR3 is 15 amino acids long. V dropped 2 bases and J dropped 2; count of bases not matched to a gene: 6.